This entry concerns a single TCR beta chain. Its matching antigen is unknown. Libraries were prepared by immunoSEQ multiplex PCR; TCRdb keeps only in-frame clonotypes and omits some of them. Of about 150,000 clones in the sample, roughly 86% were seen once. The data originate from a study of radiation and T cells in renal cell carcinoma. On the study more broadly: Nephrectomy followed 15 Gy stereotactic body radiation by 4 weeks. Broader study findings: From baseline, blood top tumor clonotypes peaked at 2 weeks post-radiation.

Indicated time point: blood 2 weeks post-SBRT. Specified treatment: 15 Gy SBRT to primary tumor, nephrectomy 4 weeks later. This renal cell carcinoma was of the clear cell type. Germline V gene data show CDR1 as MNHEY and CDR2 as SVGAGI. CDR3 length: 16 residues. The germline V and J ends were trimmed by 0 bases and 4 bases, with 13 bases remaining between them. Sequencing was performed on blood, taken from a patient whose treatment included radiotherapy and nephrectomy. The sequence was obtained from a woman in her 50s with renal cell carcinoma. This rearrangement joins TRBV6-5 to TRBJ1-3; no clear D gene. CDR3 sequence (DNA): TGTGCCAGCAGTTACTCGCGAGCGAGTTTCGGAAACACCATATATTTT. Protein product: CASSYSRASFGNTIYF.